The sequence of this T cell receptor (beta chain) was determined in a study of T cell repertoires in cytomegalovirus infection. Study at large: Signatures in public TCR beta sequences pointed to both CMV infection and matching HLA type.

This clonotype came up a few times. Its antigen is unknown. From germline, CDR1 is LNHDA and CDR2 SQIVND (reference sequence). CDR3 length equals 15 residues. J was trimmed by 3 bases and V by 7 bases; bases with no gene match: 9. Findings of the study overall: Based on cumulative public TCR beta family frequency, carriers of CMV plus the relevant HLA were identified. The ex vivo response showed dominance by HLA-C-restricted CMV-specific TCR beta clonotypes.

TCRdb itself ran the reads through MiXCR, one entry per CDR3 protein. The sample consists of 200,000 or so distinct CDR3 sequences, under 25% of them appearing once. The sample comprised PBMCs. The clonotype originates from a human donor in good health (CMV status not recorded). Some clones in this sample may be carry-over from other donors' samples. J is TRBJ1-2 and V is TRBV19; 9 bases match TRBD1. The CDR3 here is CASIGVTGGDYGYTF. The CDR3 bases are TGTGCCAGTATTGGGGTGACAGGGGGAGACTATGGCTACACCTTC.